This TCR beta chain was identified in a study of blood T cells in healthy people across ages. Whole-study results and caveats: Diversity was higher, and naive CD4+ cells more numerous, in long-lived donors than in aged donors. Getting older went along with TCR beta diversity per million T cells dropping roughly linearly.

Per-sample yields of isolated PBMCs were at least 6 million. With a J-beta primer mix and a sample-barcoded 5' primer, a second PCR ran 7 to 11 cycles. TCRdb re-derived calls from the 5' RACE reads in MiXCR, one entry per CDR3 protein. Counted here are some 320,000 distinct CDR3 sequences, roughly 26% occurring once; the ten biggest clones make up over 25%. Concerning this clonotype itself: The antigen remains unidentified.

This clonotype was sampled from a woman in her seventies in good health. Input material: blood.

DNA for the CDR3: TGTGCCAGCAGCGTTCTAGGGGAGAACACCGGGGAGCTGTTTTTT. It specifies CASSVLGENTGELFF. The chain uses TRBV9 and TRBJ2-2; possibly TRBD1 for D (5 bases). Germline-derived CDR1 and CDR2 are SGDLS and YYNGEE. The CDR3 loop spans 15 amino acids. The V and J ends lost 2 bases and 1 base respectively, with 9 bases between them.